A selection of T cell receptor beta chains follows, all from one sample in a study of blood T cell repertoires in COVID-19. Profiled with immunoSEQ multiplex PCR; TCRdb holds only in-frame clones, not every one. The table shows about 190,000 clones, with more than 70% occurring only once. The sequenced sample consisted of PBMCs or T cells enriched from blood (not recorded which). These receptor sequences come from a man in his forties or fifties with acute COVID-19. The CDR3 runs from the conserved cysteine through the conserved F or W. Fields, in order: V gene, clone size, J gene, D gene, CDR3 protein, CDR3 DNA. D genes are given only for firm matches. Only part of the rows carry a size: once, few, many, or a class if the clone is expanded.

V gene: TRBV27; clone size: .; J gene: TRBJ1-2; D gene: .; CDR3 protein: CASNPSNSGRTYGYTF; CDR3 DNA: TGTGCCAGCAATCCCTCGAACAGCGGTCGGACCTATGGCTACACCTTC
V gene: TRBV6-1; clone size: once; J gene: TRBJ2-2; D gene: .; CDR3 protein: CASSSKDTNTGELFF; CDR3 DNA: TGTGCCAGCAGTTCAAAGGACACGAACACCGGGGAGCTGTTTTTT
V gene: TRBV9; clone size: .; J gene: TRBJ1-3; D gene: .; CDR3 protein: CASSASWGGVPLSGNTIYF; CDR3 DNA: TGTGCCAGCAGCGCTTCTTGGGGGGGGGTCCCTCTCTCTGGAAACACCATATATTTT
V gene: TRBV28; clone size: .; J gene: TRBJ2-1; D gene: TRBD2; CDR3 protein: CASNMVGGPYNEQFF; CDR3 DNA: TGTGCCAGCAACATGGTGGGAGGGCCTTACAATGAGCAGTTCTTC
V gene: TRBV20-1; clone size: few; J gene: TRBJ1-5; D gene: .; CDR3 protein: CSASKQYSNQPQHF; CDR3 DNA: TGCAGTGCTAGTAAGCAATATAGCAATCAGCCCCAGCATTTT
V gene: TRBV7-9; clone size: .; J gene: TRBJ2-1; D gene: TRBD2; CDR3 protein: CASSLDRPSGIDEQFF; CDR3 DNA: TGTGCCAGCAGCTTAGACAGGCCTAGCGGGATTGATGAGCAGTTCTTC
V gene: TRBV3-1/TRBV3-2; clone size: once; J gene: TRBJ2-2; D gene: TRBD1; CDR3 protein: CASSRRQGYTGELFF; CDR3 DNA: TGTGCCAGCAGCCGCCGACAGGGGTACACCGGGGAGCTGTTTTTT
V gene: TRBV9; clone size: .; J gene: TRBJ2-1; D gene: TRBD2; CDR3 protein: CASSVPLAGGNEQFF; CDR3 DNA: TGTGCCAGCAGCGTACCCCTAGCGGGAGGGAATGAGCAGTTCTTC
V gene: TRBV7-3; clone size: .; J gene: TRBJ2-7; D gene: TRBD2; CDR3 protein: CASSPGRGHEQYF; CDR3 DNA: TGTGCCAGCAGCCCAGGGAGGGGCCACGAGCAGTACTTC
V gene: TRBV5-1; clone size: once; J gene: TRBJ2-1; D gene: .; CDR3 protein: CASSLLVGGRDNEQFF; CDR3 DNA: TGCGCCAGCAGCTTGTTAGTGGGAGGCCGTGACAATGAGCAGTTCTTC
V gene: TRBV18; clone size: .; J gene: TRBJ2-5; D gene: .; CDR3 protein: CASSPQGETQYF; CDR3 DNA: TGTGCCAGCTCACCGCAGGGAGAGACCCAGTACTTC
V gene: TRBV7-8; clone size: .; J gene: TRBJ2-3; D gene: .; CDR3 protein: CASSLDMGEGGTDTQYF; CDR3 DNA: TGTGCCAGCAGCTTAGATATGGGGGAGGGGGGCACAGATACGCAGTATTTT
V gene: TRBV7-9; clone size: .; J gene: TRBJ2-7; D gene: TRBD2; CDR3 protein: CASSSGTSGSYEQYF; CDR3 DNA: TGTGCCAGCAGCTCCGGGACTAGCGGATCCTACGAGCAGTACTTC
V gene: TRBV29-1; clone size: once; J gene: TRBJ1-1; D gene: .; CDR3 protein: CSVGRGQGYTEAFF; CDR3 DNA: TGCAGCGTTGGGCGAGGGCAGGGGTACACTGAAGCTTTCTTT
V gene: TRBV3-1/TRBV3-2; clone size: .; J gene: TRBJ2-2; D gene: TRBD1; CDR3 protein: CASSPRQGGTGELFF; CDR3 DNA: TGTGCCAGCAGCCCTCGACAGGGTGGGACCGGGGAGCTGTTTTTT
V gene: TRBV5-4; clone size: .; J gene: TRBJ2-7; D gene: TRBD1; CDR3 protein: CASSLGTGGAPEQYF; CDR3 DNA: TGTGCCAGCAGCCTCGGGACAGGGGGCGCCCCTGAGCAGTACTTC
V gene: TRBV28; clone size: once; J gene: TRBJ1-5; D gene: .; CDR3 protein: CASSRRGVREGNQPQHF; CDR3 DNA: TGTGCCAGCAGCCGGAGGGGAGTGCGCGAGGGAAATCAGCCCCAGCATTTT
V gene: TRBV24-1; clone size: .; J gene: TRBJ2-5; D gene: TRBD2; CDR3 protein: CATSAPSGREETQYF; CDR3 DNA: TGTGCCACCAGTGCACCTAGCGGGAGGGAAGAGACCCAGTACTTC
V gene: TRBV10-2; clone size: .; J gene: TRBJ2-1; D gene: TRBD2; CDR3 protein: CASSETLAGSYNEQFF; CDR3 DNA: TGCGCCAGCAGTGAGACGCTAGCGGGATCCTACAATGAGCAGTTCTTC
V gene: TRBV9; clone size: .; J gene: TRBJ1-6; D gene: .; CDR3 protein: CASSDLSSYNSPLHF; CDR3 DNA: TGTGCCAGCAGCGATTTGAGCTCCTATAATTCACCCCTCCACTTT
V gene: TRBV28; clone size: .; J gene: TRBJ2-7; D gene: .; CDR3 protein: CASTGPTPGHKRDEQYF; CDR3 DNA: TGTGCCAGCACAGGCCCCACCCCGGGACATAAAAGGGACGAGCAGTACTTC
V gene: TRBV5-4; clone size: once; J gene: TRBJ2-6; D gene: TRBD2; CDR3 protein: CASSRGGWAGANVLTF; CDR3 DNA: TGTGCCAGCAGCCGCGGGGGTTGGGCTGGGGCCAACGTCCTGACTTTC